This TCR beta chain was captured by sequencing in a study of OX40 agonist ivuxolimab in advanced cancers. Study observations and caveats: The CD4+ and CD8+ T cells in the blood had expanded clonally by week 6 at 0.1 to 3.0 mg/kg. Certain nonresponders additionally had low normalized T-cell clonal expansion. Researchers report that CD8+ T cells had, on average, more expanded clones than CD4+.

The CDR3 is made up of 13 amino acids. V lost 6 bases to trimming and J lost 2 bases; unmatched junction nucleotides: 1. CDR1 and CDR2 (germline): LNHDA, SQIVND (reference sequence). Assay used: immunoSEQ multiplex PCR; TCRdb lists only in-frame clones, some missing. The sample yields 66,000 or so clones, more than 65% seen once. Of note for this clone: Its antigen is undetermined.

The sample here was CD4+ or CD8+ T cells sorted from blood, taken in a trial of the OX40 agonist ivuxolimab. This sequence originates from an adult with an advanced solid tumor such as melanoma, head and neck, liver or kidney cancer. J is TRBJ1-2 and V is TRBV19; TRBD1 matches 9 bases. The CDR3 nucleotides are TGTGCCAGTAGGACAGGGGGGAACTATGGCTACACCTTC. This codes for CASRTGGNYGYTF. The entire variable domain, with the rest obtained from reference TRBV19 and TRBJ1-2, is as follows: DGGITQSPKYLFRKEGQNVTLSCEQNLNHDAMYWYRQDPGQGLRLIYYSQIVNDFQKGDIAEGYSVSREKKESFPLTVTSAQKNPTAFYLCASRTGGNYGYTFGSGTRLTVV.